A selection of T cell receptor beta chains follows, all from one sample in a study of T-cell memory formation after mild COVID-19. TCRdb passed the 5' RACE reads through MiXCR, listing each CDR3 protein once. The table records 250,000 to 350,000 distinct CDR3 sequences, about 17% of them present only once. The source material was PBMCs or a T cell subset sorted from them (not recorded which). The receptors shown here come from a man aged 18 to 29 who had mild COVID-19 (a few samples of this study predate the infection). Cell type and time point are not known. The CDR3 runs from the conserved cysteine through the conserved F or W. Size tells how often a clone was seen (once, few, many) or the class of an expanded clone, and some rows leave it out.

>TRBV6-6|TRBJ1-1|-
CASSTRQGTEAFF
>TRBV9|TRBJ2-1|-
CASSHKGGGEIEQFF
>TRBV4-2|TRBJ2-7|-
CASSQWTGTSYEQYF
>TRBV12-3/TRBV12-4|TRBJ2-7|-
CASSSWTTEQYF
>TRBV9|TRBJ2-4|-
CASSPRTSGGANIQYF
>TRBV7-9|TRBJ2-2|-
CASPREETLSNTGELFF
>TRBV20-1|TRBJ1-2|few
CSARDLILVGYGYTF
>TRBV11-2|TRBJ2-4|-
CASSLASDGTKNIQYF
>TRBV7-2|TRBJ1-1|-
CASSLRWEAFF
>TRBV5-1|TRBJ2-7|many
CASNAGQGAYEQYF